This T cell receptor beta chain was profiled in a study of T cell responses to AZD1222 COVID-19 vaccine. Study-wide results and caveats: Elevations in Spike-specific TCR breadth and depth followed administration of two AZD1222 doses.

With 1 base removed from V and 6 bases from J, the gap between germline ends came to 19 bases. CDR1 and CDR2 from the germline V gene are MNHNS and SASEGT. There are 16 residues in the CDR3. Data came from immunoSEQ multiplex PCR; TCRdb stores just in-frame clones and leaves some out. The sample consists of over 150,000 clones, more than 75% of them appearing once. This clone was observed a single time. Its antigen is unidentified. The receptor was isolated from an adult in good health. Specimen: peripheral blood, collected on day 0 of AZD1222 vaccination. The chain is built from TRBV6-1 and TRBJ2-7; D is perhaps TRBD1 (5 bases). The CDR3, as DNA: TGTGCCAGCAGTGAAGTTCCTACAGGAACCTACCGCGAGCAGTACTTC. This sequence encodes CASSEVPTGTYREQYF.